Below, 30 T cell receptor beta chains from the same sample are listed, as sequenced in a study of post-analysis software for immune sequencing data. Study-wide results and limits: Five TRBV segments were significantly more frequent in patients than in controls. TRBV5-6, TRBV5-1 and TRBV20-1 were among these segments.

No antigen has been assigned to these receptors. The library was made from cDNA and included unique molecular identifiers. TCRdb reprocessed the PCR reads via MiXCR and lists one record per CDR3 protein. The sample yields about 540,000 distinct CDR3 sequences, less than 40% seen once. Sequencing used blood. Receptors originate from a girl under 18 with multiple sclerosis.

This clonotype has just a few counts. The chain is built from TRBV5-1 and TRBJ2-5; 11 nucleotides align to TRBD2. Germline V gene sequence: CDR1 SGHRS, CDR2 YFSETQ. V shed 4 bases, J shed 4 bases, and the junction held 12 bases outside the gene matches. The CDR3 consists of 17 residues. The DNA of the CDR3 is TGCGCCAGCAGCCCCACTAGCGGGGGCCGAGCCAGAGAGACCCAGTACTTC. This codes for CASSPTSGGRARETQYF.

The chain uses TRBV20-1 and TRBJ2-7; D possibly uses TRBD1 or TRBD2 (5 bases each). Germline V gives CDR1 DFQATT, CDR2 SNEGSKA (reference sequence). V was shortened by 6 bases and J by 2 bases, with 11 bases between the two germline ends. This CDR3 has 12 amino acids. CDR3 amino acids: CSASRDAYEQYF. The CDR3, as DNA: TGCAGTGCAAGTCGGGACGCCTACGAGCAGTACTTC.

This clonotype was observed a few times. The chain carries TRBV20-1 and TRBJ1-5, with D uncertain. V lost 5 bases, J lost 4 bases, and 15 bases lay in between. CDR1 is DFQATT and CDR2 is SNEGSKA in the germline V gene (reference sequence). This CDR3 contains 14 residues. The CDR3 here is CSAAGRTQNQPQHF. CDR3 DNA: TGCAGTGCTGCCGGACGGACGCAAAATCAGCCCCAGCATTTT.

V gene TRBV3-1 combines with J gene TRBJ1-4; no clear D gene. CDR3 length: 15 amino acids. Germline-derived CDR1 and CDR2 are LGHDT and YNNKEL (reference sequence). The germline V and J ends were trimmed by 0 bases and 6 bases, with 11 bases remaining between them. CDR3 amino acids: CASSQDGRRDEKLFF. CDR3 nucleotide sequence: TGTGCCAGCAGCCAAGATGGCAGGCGGGATGAAAAACTGTTTTTT.

The chain recombines TRBV3-1 with TRBJ1-5; 7 bases agree with TRBD1. CDR1 LGHDT and CDR2 YNNKEL come from the germline V gene (reference sequence). The V and J ends lost 0 bases and 9 bases, in that order; junction bases with no gene match: 2. The CDR3 is made up of 13 amino acids. This CDR3 reads CASSQEGGLPQHF. The CDR3 DNA reads TGTGCCAGCAGCCAAGAAGGGGGCCTGCCCCAGCATTTT.

The chain has TRBV5-6 and TRBJ1-1; 7 bases map to TRBD1. The CDR3 has 17 amino acids. CDR1 is SGHDT and CDR2 is YYEEEE in the germline V gene. The V segment lost 2 bases and the J segment 1 base; nucleotides outside the gene matches: 11. The CDR3 sequence is CASSFKQGRLGNTEAFF. The CDR3 bases are TGTGCCAGCAGCTTTAAACAGGGGCGACTCGGGAACACTGAAGCTTTCTTT.

This clonotype has a handful of counts. This chain joins TRBV10-3 and TRBJ2-4; possible D gene TRBD2, 6 bases. The DNA matches TRBJ2-5 better at its end, which makes the J call doubtful. The CDR3 extends over 13 amino acids. Germline V gene sequence: CDR1 ENHRY, CDR2 SYGVKD. This CDR3 reads CAISESEGETQYF. CDR3 sequence (DNA): TGTGCCATCAGTGAGTCGGAGGGCGAGACCCAGTACTTC.

The chain links TRBV5-1 to TRBJ2-5; D uncertain. This CDR3 has 13 residues. V lost 4 bases and J lost 3, with 10 bases in between. Looked up from germline, CDR1 is SGHRS and CDR2 is YFSETQ. The CDR3 nucleotides read TGCGCCAGCAGCCCTAGTAAAGAAGAGACCCAGTACTTC. Protein product: CASSPSKEETQYF.

The rearrangement joins TRBV27 to TRBJ1-2, with D tentatively TRBD1 (5 bases). The CDR3 spans 15 residues. Between the trimmed V and J ends, which lost 8 bases and 6 bases, there was a span of 22 bases. CDR1 is MNHEY, CDR2 SMNVEV, per germline (reference sequence). CDR3 in amino acids: CASRVGGALGDGYTF. Written as DNA, the CDR3 is TGTGCCAGCCGAGTAGGAGGGGCCCTTGGGGATGGCTACACCTTC.

The V and J genes are TRBV7-2 and TRBJ2-5, with TRBD2 identical over 11 bases. The CDR3 loop spans 14 amino acids. Germline CDR1 and CDR2: SGHTA and FQGNSA. With V trimmed by 5 bases and J by 5 bases, 4 bases remained unmatched. CDR3 region: CASSDSSGGETQYF. In DNA, the CDR3 is TGTGCCAGCAGCGACTCTAGCGGGGGGGAGACCCAGTACTTC.

This clonotype appeared a single time. The J gene is TRBJ1-5, the V gene TRBV20-1; D gene uncertain. Germline V CDR1 and CDR2: DFQATT, SNEGSKA (reference sequence). The CDR3 consists of 13 residues. With 1 base removed from V and 5 bases from J, the gap between germline ends came to 9 bases. CDR3 protein: CSARVVRDQPQHF. CDR3 in DNA: TGCAGTGCTAGAGTGGTGAGGGATCAGCCCCAGCATTTT.

The chain has TRBV7-3 and TRBJ2-1; D possibly matches TRBD1 or TRBD2 (6 bases each). The CDR3 has 15 residues. Germline CDR1 reads SGHTA; CDR2 reads FQGTGA. V was trimmed by 5 bases and J by 1 base, leaving 12 bases between them. CDR3: CASSPEGGSYNEQFF. Here the CDR3 DNA reads TGTGCCAGCAGCCCGGAAGGGGGGTCCTACAATGAGCAGTTCTTC.

The rearrangement links TRBV7-3 to TRBJ2-7; 8 nucleotides match TRBD2. Germline V gives CDR1 SGHTA, CDR2 FQGTGA. CDR3 size: 15 residues. V shed 3 bases, J shed 7 bases, and the junction held 11 bases outside the gene matches. CDR3 sequence (DNA): TGTGCCAGCAGCTTTGGAGCGGGGGTAACGTGGGAGCAGTACTTC. Residues: CASSFGAGVTWEQYF.

Remarks on this clonotype: A much larger clone differs from this one at a single base, so this may be a read error. The chain has TRBV20-1 and TRBJ2-1; perhaps D is TRBD1 or TRBD2 (5 bases each). This CDR3 is 14 amino acids long. CDR1 is DFQATT, CDR2 SNEGSKA, per germline (reference sequence). The CDR3, as DNA: TGCAGTACTAGTGGGGCGAGCTCCTACAATGAGCAGTTCTTC. Encoded protein: CSTSGASSYNEQFF.

This clonotype was seen more than once but under ten times. V gene TRBV9 combines with J gene TRBJ2-5; 7 bases line up with TRBD2. Per germline, CDR1 SGDLS and CDR2 YYNGEE. Germline trimming cut 4 bases from V and 3 bases from J; bases unmatched to any gene: 6. The CDR3 has 14 amino acids. CDR3 loop: CASSPNLAEETQYF. The CDR3, as DNA: TGTGCCAGCAGCCCCAACCTAGCGGAAGAGACCCAGTACTTC.

The chain employs TRBV29-1 and TRBJ2-4; D unresolved. CDR3 length: 12 amino acids. V was cut by 2 bases and J by 5 bases, with 7 bases left in between. From germline, CDR1 is SQVTM and CDR2 ANQGSEA. In DNA form, the CDR3 reads TGCAGCGTTGAAAGTCGGGAAAACATTCAGTACTTC. The encoded protein is CSVESRENIQYF. Supplemented by reference TRBV29-1 and TRBJ2-4, the full variable domain reads SAVISQKPSRDICQRGTSLTIQCQVDSQVTMMFWYRQQPGQSLTLIATANQGSEATYESGFVIDKFPISRPNLTFSTLTVSNMSPEDSSIYLCSVESRENIQYFGAGTRLSVL.

The gene calls are TRBV13 and TRBJ1-1, with D unclear. Trimming left V 0 bases short and J 3 bases short, with 17 bases between. Germline CDR1 reads PRHDT; CDR2 reads FYEKMQ (reference sequence). The CDR3 spans 17 residues. DNA for the CDR3: TGTGCCAGCAGCTTAGGGCATCGTAGAGTTAGGGACACTGAAGCTTTCTTT. Translation: CASSLGHRRVRDTEAFF.

This clonotype was observed many times. This rearrangement joins TRBV10-1 to TRBJ2-3; D possibly corresponds to TRBD2 (5 bases). V lost 5 bases and J lost 0, with 9 bases in between. The CDR3 totals 14 residues. The V gene's germline CDR1 is WNHNN and CDR2 SYGVQD (reference sequence). CDR3 coding DNA: TGCGCCAGCAGTCGGGATTTGAGCACAGATACGCAGTATTTT. Translation: CASSRDLSTDTQYF.

J is TRBJ2-5 and V is TRBV13; 11 nucleotides agree with TRBD2. The V gene's germline CDR1 is PRHDT and CDR2 FYEKMQ (reference sequence). J was trimmed by 3 bases and V by 5 bases; bases with no gene match: 5. The CDR3 has 15 residues. CDR3 protein: CASSPSGGLKETQYF. CDR3 DNA: TGTGCCAGCAGCCCTAGCGGGGGGCTTAAAGAGACCCAGTACTTC.

This rearrangement joins TRBV29-1 to TRBJ2-1; 7 nucleotides align to TRBD1. After removal of 8 bases from V and 6 bases from J, the junction contained 16 bases not matched to a gene. Germline V lookup: CDR1 SQVTM, CDR2 ANQGSEA. The CDR3 runs 15 residues. CDR3 sequence (DNA): TGCAGCCCGATCCTCGACAGGGAAGGAGGCAATGAGCAGTTCTTC. Translation: CSPILDREGGNEQFF.

Comment on this clonotype: The junction does not match germline at one end; this may be a read error. This rearrangement joins TRBV28 to TRBJ2-1; 11 nucleotides agree with TRBD1. CDR3 size: 15 residues. Germline CDR1 is MDHEN and CDR2 is SYDVKM. In DNA, the CDR3 is TGTACCAGCAGTCCCGGACAGGGGGCCTGGAATGAGCAGTTCTTC. It translates to CTSSPGQGAWNEQFF.

The chain links TRBV5-6 to TRBJ2-5, with a tentative D call TRBD1 (6 bases). Germline CDR1 reads SGHDT; CDR2 reads YYEEEE. The CDR3 contains 13 residues. V was shortened by 1 base and J by 6 bases, with 10 bases between the two germline ends. The CDR3 sequence: CASSLTGFKTQYF. The CDR3 region has the DNA TGTGCCAGCAGCTTGACAGGGTTCAAGACCCAGTACTTC.

In its sample, this clonotype was seen a few times. V and J are TRBV10-3 and TRBJ2-5; D remains ambiguous. Germline V CDR1 and CDR2: ENHRY, SYGVKD. The CDR3 runs 12 residues. With 2 bases removed from V and 4 bases from J, the gap between germline ends came to 5 bases. The CDR3 protein is CAISEIRETQYF. CDR3 DNA: TGTGCCATCAGTGAGATCAGAGAGACCCAGTACTTC.

This clonotype was seen a handful of times. This chain links TRBV13 with TRBJ2-6; D unclear. The CDR3 contains 15 residues. Trimming removed 7 bases from V and 2 bases from J, with 12 bases in between. Germline assignment: CDR1 PRHDT and CDR2 FYEKMQ (reference sequence). The CDR3 nucleotides read TGTGCCAGCACGTCTATCCGGGCTGGGGCCAACGTCCTGACTTTC. Residues: CASTSIRAGANVLTF.

This clonotype was detected many times. V usage is TRBV12-3 or TRBV12-4 and J usage is TRBJ1-2, with a tentative D call TRBD1 (6 bases). V was clipped by 1 base and J by 7 bases, with 10 bases between them. There are 13 residues in the CDR3. CDR3 coding DNA: TGTGCCAGCAGTTTAGACAGGGCTGGTGGCTACACCTTC. Protein: CASSLDRAGGYTF.

The genes are TRBV7-8 and TRBJ2-5; D may match TRBD1 or TRBD2 (5 bases each). CDR1 SGHVS and CDR2 FQNEAQ come from the germline V gene. This CDR3 has 16 residues. V was shortened by 4 bases and J by 0 bases, with 15 bases between the two germline ends. The CDR3 region is CASSYLGEPYQETQYF. DNA for the CDR3: TGTGCCAGCAGCTATTTGGGGGAGCCGTACCAAGAGACCCAGTACTTC.

This clonotype was found many times. The genes are TRBV9 and TRBJ2-1; D is unclear. The CDR3 is made up of 12 amino acids. With 3 bases removed from V and 5 bases from J, the gap between germline ends came to 6 bases. The germline V gene encodes CDR1 SGDLS and CDR2 YYNGEE. CDR3 DNA: TGTGCCAGCAGCGCCTTCGACAATGAGCAGTTCTTC. Its protein is CASSAFDNEQFF. Using reference TRBV9 and TRBJ2-1 for the parts outside the CDR3, the full variable domain is DSGVTQTPKHLITATGQRVTLRCSPRSGDLSVYWYQQSLDQGLQFLIQYYNGEERAKGNILERFSAQQFPDLHSELNLSSLELGDSALYFCASSAFDNEQFFGPGTRLTVL.

This rearrangement joins TRBV20-1 to TRBJ2-4; 10 bases map to TRBD1. Germline V gives CDR1 DFQATT, CDR2 SNEGSKA (reference sequence). Unmatched junction bases numbered 5, after V lost 4 bases and J lost 8 bases. This CDR3 is built from 13 residues. CDR3 region: CSATRDRGYIQYF. Here the CDR3 DNA reads TGCAGTGCTACCCGGGACAGGGGATACATTCAGTACTTC.

V is TRBV20-1 and J is TRBJ2-3, with D perhaps matching TRBD2 (6 bases). CDR3 length equals 19 residues. The V gene's germline CDR1 is DFQATT and CDR2 SNEGSKA (reference sequence). The V end was cut by 3 bases, the J end by 2 bases, with 27 bases between. As DNA, the CDR3 is TGCAGTGCTAGGGGGGAATACGTTTGGGGGGAAGAAGACACAGATACGCAGTATTTT. It encodes CSARGEYVWGEEDTDTQYF.

Ten or more counts support this clonotype. The chain recombines TRBV5-1 with TRBJ1-4, with no clear D. CDR1 and CDR2 (germline): SGHRS, YFSETQ. CDR3 length: 12 amino acids. The CDR3 sequence: CARTPVNEKLFF. The CDR3 nucleotides read TGCGCGAGGACGCCGGTTAATGAAAAACTGTTTTTT.